Below are 12 T cell receptor beta chains sequenced from a single sample in a study of blood T cell repertoires in COVID-19. Assay: immunoSEQ multiplex PCR; the TCRdb copy retains only in-frame clones and omits some. The data hold under 250,000 clones, with 90% to 95% observed a single time. Sequencing was performed on peripheral blood. The origin of the receptors is a man between 60 and 75 years old with COVID-19, enrolled during active disease.

The chain employs TRBV10-3 and TRBJ2-1; possible D gene TRBD2, 6 bases. The V gene's germline CDR1 is ENHRY and CDR2 SYGVKD. The CDR3 loop spans 15 amino acids. Between the trimmed V and J ends, which lost 6 bases and 8 bases, there was a span of 20 bases. The CDR3 DNA is TGTGCCATCAGCCAGATCGGCGGGAAGGGAGATGAGCAGTTCTTC. This encodes CAISQIGGKGDEQFF.

This chain joins TRBV6-5 and TRBJ1-4, with D possibly matching TRBD1 (5 bases). The CDR3 consists of 13 residues. Trimming stripped 6 bases from V and 8 bases from J, with 13 bases between. The V gene's germline CDR1 is MNHEY and CDR2 SVGAGI. CDR3 loop: CASRAGGEEKLFF. Written as DNA, the CDR3 is TGTGCCAGCAGGGCCGGGGGAGAGGAAAAACTGTTTTTT.

The V call is TRBV28, the J call TRBJ2-7; 9 bases are a match to TRBD2. CDR3 length: 14 amino acids. From germline, CDR1 is MDHEN and CDR2 SYDVKM. The V and J ends lost 2 bases and 6 bases, in that order; junction bases with no gene match: 5. CDR3 amino acids: CASSLAGGLTEQYF. The DNA for the CDR3 is TGTGCCAGCAGTTTAGCGGGGGGGCTTACCGAGCAGTACTTC.

The genes are TRBV5-4 and TRBJ2-7, with TRBD1 identical over 12 bases. Germline loops: CDR1 SGHNT, CDR2 YYREEE (reference sequence). The CDR3 runs to 15 residues. Losses at the gene ends were 5 bases for V and 5 bases for J; bases not matched to a gene: 8. Here the CDR3 DNA reads TGTGCCAGCAGTTATGCGGGACAGGGGGCGGACGAGCAGTACTTC. Its translation: CASSYAGQGADEQYF.

This clone was counted once. The junction departs from germline at one end; a sequencing error may be responsible. The same CDR3 also results from other DNA sequences found in this sample. The chain links TRBV28 to TRBJ1-5, with a tentative D call TRBD1 (6 bases). CDR3 length: 15 residues. The V gene's germline CDR1 is MDHEN and CDR2 SYDVKM. In DNA, the CDR3 is TGTGCTAGCAGAATACAGGGATATTATATTCGGCCCCAGCATTTT. Translation gives CASRIQGYYIRPQHF.

V usage is TRBV5-1 and J usage is TRBJ1-2; 7 bases are shared with TRBD1. V gave up 4 bases and J gave up 4 bases; unmatched junction bases: 4. Germline CDR1 and CDR2: SGHRS and YFSETQ. The CDR3 loop spans 13 amino acids. CDR3 nucleotides: TGCGCCAGCAGCCCAGGGGGTGGCTATGGCTACACCTTC. Translating gives CASSPGGGYGYTF.

The V call is TRBV5-1, the J call TRBJ2-3; D gene unclear. This CDR3 has 13 residues. Germline values: CDR1 SGHRS, CDR2 YFSETQ. Trimming took 7 bases from V and 0 from J, leaving 9 bases between them. The CDR3 coding sequence is TGCGCCAGCGGTTTCACTAGCACAGATACGCAGTATTTT. Translation: CASGFTSTDTQYF.

The gene calls are TRBV5-6 and TRBJ2-7, with 9 bases fitting TRBD2. Germline CDR1 reads SGHDT; CDR2 reads YYEEEE. The ends lost 6 bases at V and 4 bases at J; junction bases unmatched: 11. The CDR3 spans 15 residues. The chain's CDR3 is CASTEAGGPSYEQYF. For the CDR3, the DNA is TGTGCCAGCACCGAGGCGGGGGGGCCGAGTTACGAGCAGTACTTC.

This clone was seen only once. The chain couples TRBV5-1 to TRBJ2-1; the match to TRBD1 covers 10 bases. The CDR3 runs 15 residues. CDR1 SGHRS and CDR2 YFSETQ come from the germline V gene. V lost 4 bases to trimming and J lost 6 bases; unmatched junction nucleotides: 7. The CDR3: CASSRRQGAGNEQFF. Written as DNA, the CDR3 is TGCGCCAGCAGCCGACGACAGGGGGCAGGCAATGAGCAGTTCTTC. The whole variable domain, remainder taken from reference TRBV5-1 and TRBJ2-1, is KAGVTQTPRYLIKTRGQQVTLSCSPISGHRSVSWYQQTPGQGLQFLFEYFSETQRNKGNFPGRFSGRQFSNSRSEMNVSTLELGDSALYLCASSRRQGAGNEQFFGPGTRLTVL.

This clone has a handful of counts. This chain links TRBV6-5 with TRBJ1-2; D is perhaps TRBD1 (5 bases). With 7 bases removed from V and 4 bases from J, the gap between germline ends came to 13 bases. CDR3 size: 13 residues. The germline V gene encodes CDR1 MNHEY and CDR2 SVGAGI. The CDR3 loop reads CASKGASTYGYTF. In DNA form, the CDR3 reads TGTGCCAGCAAAGGGGCGAGTACCTATGGCTACACCTTC.

The V gene is TRBV6-2 or TRBV6-3, the J gene TRBJ1-2; TRBD1 matches 10 bases. The trim removed 5 bases at V and 8 bases at J, leaving 8 bases unmatched. CDR1 and CDR2 from the germline V gene are MNHEY and SVGEGT. This CDR3 has 14 residues. CDR3 loop: CASSRGTGAWGYTF. In nucleotides, the CDR3 is TGTGCCAGCAGTCGCGGGACAGGGGCTTGGGGCTACACCTTC.

The rearrangement links TRBV10-3 to TRBJ1-6; TRBD1 matches 7 bases. CDR1 and CDR2 from the germline V gene are ENHRY and SYGVKD. The length of the CDR3 is 13 residues. Trimming removed 7 bases from V and 7 bases from J; junction bases left unmatched: 4. DNA for the CDR3: TGTGCCATCATGGGACAGAGCAATTCACCCCTCCACTTT. Protein product: CAIMGQSNSPLHF.